Presented here are 13 T cell receptor beta chains from one specimen sequenced in a study of T-cell memory formation after mild COVID-19. TCRdb ran MiXCR on the 5' RACE reads and lists one entry per CDR3 protein. The table shows under 35,000 distinct CDR3 sequences, with around 21% occurring only once. The sample taken for sequencing was PBMCs or a T cell subset sorted from them (not recorded which). These receptors were obtained from an adult who had mild COVID-19 (a few samples of this study predate the infection). Cell type and time point are not known.

As regards this clonotype: A junction end diverges from the germline sequence, so it may reflect a read error. The V call is TRBV3-1, the J call TRBJ2-7, with D perhaps being TRBD1 or TRBD2 (6 bases each). Looked up from germline, CDR1 is LGHDT and CDR2 is YNNKEL (reference sequence). CDR3 size: 15 residues. The CDR3 region is CARSLGGLGSYEQYF. Written as DNA, the CDR3 is TGTGCCAGAAGCCTGGGGGGCCTAGGCTCCTACGAGCAGTACTTC.

This clonotype occurred many times. The chain has TRBV24-1 and TRBJ1-5; no definite D call. Germline CDR1 KGHDR, CDR2 SFDVKD. The CDR3 contains 15 residues. V was shortened by 5 bases and J by 2 bases, with 12 bases between the two germline ends. The CDR3 reads CATSAGGQGNQPQHF. CDR3 DNA: TGTGCCACCAGTGCGGGAGGTCAGGGCAATCAGCCCCAGCATTTT.

This clonotype appeared many times. The J gene is TRBJ1-1, the V gene TRBV7-2; 8 positions agree with TRBD1. The ends lost 3 bases at V and 5 bases at J; junction bases unmatched: 8. The CDR3 loop spans 15 amino acids. From germline, CDR1 is SGHTA and CDR2 FQGNSA. The chain's CDR3 is CASSFGQGRTTEAFF. In DNA form, the CDR3 reads TGTGCCAGCAGCTTTGGACAGGGACGAACAACTGAAGCTTTCTTT.

Many counts were recorded for this clonotype. V is TRBV18 and J is TRBJ1-2; no clear D gene. This CDR3 is 14 amino acids long. The germline V gene encodes CDR1 KGHSH and CDR2 LQKENI. Trimming took off 2 bases at V and 2 bases at J, with 9 bases between the two ends. CDR3 loop: CASSPASVNYGYTF. In DNA form, the CDR3 reads TGTGCCAGCTCACCAGCCTCGGTAAACTATGGCTACACCTTC.

Points on this clonotype: Since a much larger clone is just one base distant, this may be a read error. The rearrangement uses TRBV12-3 or TRBV12-4 and TRBJ2-3, with 8 positions matching TRBD1. This CDR3 comprises 15 residues. Here the CDR3 DNA reads TGTGCCAGCAGTGTAGCCGGGACAGGTTCTCCTGCGCAGTATTTT. Its protein is CASSVAGTGSPAQYF.

This clonotype was counted many times. The chain combines TRBV2 with TRBJ2-2; TRBD1 aligns across 9 bases. Germline loops: CDR1 SNHLY, CDR2 FYNNEI. The V gene end was trimmed by 7 bases and the J gene end by 4 bases; junction bases not matched to a gene: 7. The CDR3 totals 15 residues. The CDR3 DNA reads TGTGCCAGCAACAACAGGGGGCGCGGCACCGGGGAGCTGTTTTTT. It specifies CASNNRGRGTGELFF.

This clonotype has at least ten counts. The chain links TRBV7-2 to TRBJ2-1; the match to TRBD2 covers 10 bases. The CDR3 sequence is 16 residues long. J lost 9 bases, V lost 2 bases, and 10 bases had no gene match. Germline assignment: CDR1 SGHTA and CDR2 FQGNSA. The CDR3 is CASSLQIERGGAEQFF. In nucleotides, the CDR3 is TGTGCCAGCAGCTTACAGATCGAGCGGGGGGGCGCTGAGCAGTTCTTC.

This clonotype was counted many times. This chain connects TRBV6-5 to TRBJ2-7, with D perhaps TRBD2 (6 bases). CDR1 is MNHEY and CDR2 is SVGAGI in the germline V gene. The CDR3 is 16 amino acids. V dropped 4 bases and J dropped 0 bases, with 16 bases sitting between them. The CDR3 sequence: CASSFQGVGGSYEQYF. In DNA form, the CDR3 reads TGTGCCAGCAGTTTCCAAGGGGTGGGGGGCTCCTACGAGCAGTACTTC.

The chain recombines TRBV10-2 with TRBJ2-2; 7 positions agree with TRBD2. There are 18 residues in the CDR3. V lost 6 bases, J lost 3 bases, and 16 bases stayed unmatched. Germline V gene lookup returns CDR1 WSHSY and CDR2 SAAADI. CDR3 bases: TGCGCCAGCAGCCAGTCTGCTCGAGGGACTACCCACACCGGGGAGCTGTTTTTT. Translating it yields CASSQSARGTTHTGELFF.

This clonotype was counted many times. The CDR3 sequence is CASSTRAGAQNEQFF. The DNA for the CDR3 is TGTGCCAGCAGCACCAGGGCAGGGGCGCAAAATGAGCAGTTCTTC. The J gene is TRBJ2-1, the V gene TRBV7-9; possibly TRBD1 for D (6 bases). The V gene's germline CDR1 is SEHNR and CDR2 FQNEAQ (reference sequence). The CDR3 has 15 amino acids. V gave up 5 bases and J gave up 7 bases, with 18 bases separating them.

This clonotype was recorded at least ten times. V gene TRBV12-3 or TRBV12-4 combines with J gene TRBJ1-2; D unclear. This CDR3 spans 12 amino acids. Trimming pared 7 bases from V and 2 bases from J, leaving 8 bases between. This chain's CDR3 is CASKALNYGYTF. CDR3 nucleotide sequence: TGTGCCAGCAAAGCGCTGAACTATGGCTACACCTTC.

This clonotype was counted ten times or more. The rearrangement joins TRBV28 to TRBJ2-5; D gene ambiguous. V lost 2 bases and J 1 base, leaving 2 bases between the germline ends. CDR1 is MDHEN and CDR2 is SYDVKM in the germline V gene. The CDR3 consists of 12 residues. CDR3 DNA sequence: TGTGCCAGCAGTTTAACCCAAGAGACCCAGTACTTC. Protein product: CASSLTQETQYF.

The sample holds many counts of this clonotype. The rearrangement links TRBV29-1 to TRBJ2-2; TRBD1 aligns across 9 bases. Germline V gives CDR1 SQVTM, CDR2 ANQGSEA. Trimming removed 7 bases from V and 6 bases from J; junction bases left unmatched: 3. This CDR3 region has 12 residues. The CDR3 DNA follows: TGCAGCGGATACAGGGGGCCCGGGGAGCTGTTTTTT. Residues: CSGYRGPGELFF.